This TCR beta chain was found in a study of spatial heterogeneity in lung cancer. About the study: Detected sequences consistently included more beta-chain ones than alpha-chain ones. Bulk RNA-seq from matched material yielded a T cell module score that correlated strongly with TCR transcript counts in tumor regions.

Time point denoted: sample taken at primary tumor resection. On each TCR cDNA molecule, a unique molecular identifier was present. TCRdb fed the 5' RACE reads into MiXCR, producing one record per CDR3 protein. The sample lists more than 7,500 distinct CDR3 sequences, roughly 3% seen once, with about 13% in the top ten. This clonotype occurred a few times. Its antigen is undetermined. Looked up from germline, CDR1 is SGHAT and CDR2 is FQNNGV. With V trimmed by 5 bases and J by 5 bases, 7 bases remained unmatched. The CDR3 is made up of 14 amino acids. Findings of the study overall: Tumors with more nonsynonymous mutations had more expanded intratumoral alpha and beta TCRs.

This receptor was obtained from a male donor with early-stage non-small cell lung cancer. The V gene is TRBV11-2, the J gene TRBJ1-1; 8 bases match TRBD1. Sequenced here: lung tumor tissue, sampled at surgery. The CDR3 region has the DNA TGTGCCAGCAGCACGACCAGGGGGCGGACTGAAGCTTTCTTT. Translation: CASSTTRGRTEAFF.